This TCR beta chain was retrieved from a study of control samples from healthy donors and cancer patients (dated by TCRdb to 2018 to 2020). Libraries were made using the immunoSEQ multiplex PCR assay. The immuneACCESS repertoire file appears here via TCRdb, limited to in-frame rearrangements. These files lack a portion of the clones; in checked studies, under half of the deficit traces to unresolved V genes, and the cause of the others is not known. Present in this sample are some 130,000 clones, under 95% of which were seen just once. The leading ten clones occupy under 2% of the sample. For this clone: Its antigen is unknown. The input lacks base qualities; no much larger clone sits a single base away.

CDR1 and CDR2 (MNHEY, SVGAGI) derive from the germline V gene. The CDR3, from cysteine to phenylalanine, totals 15 residues. CDR3 DNA is the only sequence kept; it has 45 bases, read in frame from the first base. V is cut back by 4 bases and J by 5 bases, with 7 bases in the junction unmatched. Sequenced sample: PBMCs. This receptor was taken from a man between 45 and 60 years old with head and neck cancer. Recombination linked TRBV6-5 to TRBJ2-7; 11 nucleotides in the junction match TRBD2. For the CDR3, the sequence is CASSSPSGGNDEQYF. The DNA is TGTGCCAGCAGTTCCCCTAGCGGGGGGAACGACGAGCAGTACTTC.